This T cell receptor beta chain was captured in a study of neurological immune-mediated disorders. 5'RACE with 10-nucleotide random UMIs produced the cDNA. TCRdb re-called the 5' RACE reads through MiXCR, storing one row per CDR3 protein. Counted here are 90,000 to 150,000 distinct CDR3 sequences, around 3% occurring once; the ten biggest clones make up over 1%. This clonotype came up many times. As yet, its antigen is unknown. Study-wide results and caveats: Grouping of repertoires by phylogeny put those of 18 of 34 multiple sclerosis patients into a single related-CDR3 cluster, a possible signature.

The V gene's germline CDR1 is SNHLY and CDR2 FYNNEI. Trimming pared 10 bases from V and 6 bases from J, leaving 10 bases between. The CDR3 has 11 residues. The rearrangement links TRBV2 to TRBJ2-1; D is ambiguous. The source is a young woman with multiple sclerosis. Sample: PBMCs. The CDR3 loop reads CATRSGNEQFF. CDR3 DNA sequence: TGTGCCACCAGGAGTGGCAATGAGCAGTTCTTC.